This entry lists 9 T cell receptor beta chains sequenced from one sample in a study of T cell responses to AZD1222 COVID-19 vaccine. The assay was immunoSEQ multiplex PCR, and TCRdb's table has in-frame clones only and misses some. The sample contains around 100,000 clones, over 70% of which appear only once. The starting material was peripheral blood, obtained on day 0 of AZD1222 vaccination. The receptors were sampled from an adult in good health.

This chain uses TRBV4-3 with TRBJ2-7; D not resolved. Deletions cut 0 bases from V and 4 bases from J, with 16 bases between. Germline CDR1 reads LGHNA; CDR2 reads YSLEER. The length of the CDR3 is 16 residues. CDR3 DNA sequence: TGCGCCAGCAGCCAAGAGTTACAGCTAGGGCCGTACGAGCAGTACTTC. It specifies CASSQELQLGPYEQYF.

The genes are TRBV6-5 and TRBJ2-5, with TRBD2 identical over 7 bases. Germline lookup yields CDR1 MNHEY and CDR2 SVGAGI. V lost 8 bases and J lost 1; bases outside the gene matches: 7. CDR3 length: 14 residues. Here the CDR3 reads CASGSGTTQETQYF. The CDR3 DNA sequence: TGTGCCAGCGGATCCGGGACTACCCAAGAGACCCAGTACTTC.

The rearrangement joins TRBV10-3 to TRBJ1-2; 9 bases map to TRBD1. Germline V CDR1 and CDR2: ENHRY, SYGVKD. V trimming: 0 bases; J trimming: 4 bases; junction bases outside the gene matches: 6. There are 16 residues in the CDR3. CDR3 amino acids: CAISESNRGQGYGYTF. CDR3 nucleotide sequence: TGTGCCATCAGTGAGTCGAACAGGGGGCAAGGCTATGGCTACACCTTC.

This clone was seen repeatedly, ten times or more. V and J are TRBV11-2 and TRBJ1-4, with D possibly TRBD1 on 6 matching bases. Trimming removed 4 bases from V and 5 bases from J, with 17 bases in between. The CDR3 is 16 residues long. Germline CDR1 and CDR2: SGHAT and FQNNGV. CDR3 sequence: CASSSGGGGENEKLFF. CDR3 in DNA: TGTGCCAGCAGCTCGGGGGGCGGGGGCGAAAATGAAAAACTGTTTTTT. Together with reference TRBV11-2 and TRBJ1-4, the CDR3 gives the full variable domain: EAGVAQSPRYKIIEKRQSVAFWCNPISGHATLYWYQQILGQGPKLLIQFQNNGVVDDSQLPKDRFSAERLKGVDSTLKIQPAKLEDSAVYLCASSSGGGGENEKLFFGSGTQLSVL.

The CDR3 DNA reads as TGCGCCAGCAGCTTGGCGGTTCGAAACGGGAACACTGAAGCTTTCTTT. It translates to CASSLAVRNGNTEAFF. The chain has TRBV5-1 and TRBJ1-1; no firm D call. V was pared by 0 bases and J by 1 base, with 13 bases between. The CDR3 length is 16 residues. CDR1 is SGHRS, CDR2 YFSETQ, per germline. The full variable domain, in which reference TRBV5-1 and TRBJ1-1 provide the parts outside the CDR3, is KAGVTQTPRYLIKTRGQQVTLSCSPISGHRSVSWYQQTPGQGLQFLFEYFSETQRNKGNFPGRFSGRQFSNSRSEMNVSTLELGDSALYLCASSLAVRNGNTEAFFGQGTRLTVV.

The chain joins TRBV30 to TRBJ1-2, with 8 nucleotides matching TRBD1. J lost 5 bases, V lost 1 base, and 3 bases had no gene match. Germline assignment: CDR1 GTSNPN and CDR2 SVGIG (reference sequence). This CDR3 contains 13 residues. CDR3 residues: CAWSEDRGYGYTF. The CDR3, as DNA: TGTGCCTGGAGTGAAGACAGGGGATATGGCTACACCTTC.

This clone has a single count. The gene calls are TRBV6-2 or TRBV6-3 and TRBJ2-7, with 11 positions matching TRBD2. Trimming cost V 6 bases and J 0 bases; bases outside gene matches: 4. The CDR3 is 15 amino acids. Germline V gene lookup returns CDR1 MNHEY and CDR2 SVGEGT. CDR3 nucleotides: TGTGCCAGCAGCTCAGGGACTAGCGGCTCCTACGAGCAGTACTTC. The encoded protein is CASSSGTSGSYEQYF.

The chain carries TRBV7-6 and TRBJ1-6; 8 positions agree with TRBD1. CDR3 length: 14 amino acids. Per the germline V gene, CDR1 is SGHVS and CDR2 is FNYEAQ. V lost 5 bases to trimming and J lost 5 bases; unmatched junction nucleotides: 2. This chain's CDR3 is CASSQDRDNSPLHF. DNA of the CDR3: TGTGCCAGCAGCCAGGACAGGGATAATTCACCCCTCCACTTT.

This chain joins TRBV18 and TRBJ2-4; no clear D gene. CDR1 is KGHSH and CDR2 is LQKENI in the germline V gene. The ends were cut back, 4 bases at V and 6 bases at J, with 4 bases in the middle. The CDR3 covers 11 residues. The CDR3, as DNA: TGTGCCAGCTCACTCACAAACATTCAGTACTTC. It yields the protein CASSLTNIQYF.